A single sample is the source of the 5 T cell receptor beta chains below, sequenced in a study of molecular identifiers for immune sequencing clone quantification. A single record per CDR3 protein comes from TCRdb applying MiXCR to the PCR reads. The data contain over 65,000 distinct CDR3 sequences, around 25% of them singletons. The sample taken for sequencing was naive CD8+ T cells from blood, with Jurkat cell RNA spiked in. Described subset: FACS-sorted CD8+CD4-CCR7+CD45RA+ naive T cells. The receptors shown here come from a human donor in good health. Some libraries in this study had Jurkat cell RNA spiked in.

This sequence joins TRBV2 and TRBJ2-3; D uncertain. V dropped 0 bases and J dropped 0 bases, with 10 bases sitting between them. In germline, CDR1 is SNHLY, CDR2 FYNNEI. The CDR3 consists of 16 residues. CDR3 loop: CASSEALAASTDTQYF. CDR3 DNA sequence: TGTGCCAGCAGTGAAGCCCTTGCGGCTAGCACAGATACGCAGTATTTT.

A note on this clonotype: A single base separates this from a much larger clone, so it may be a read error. CDR3 nucleotide sequence: TGTGCCAGTAGGATGACAGGACGCAACTATGGCTACACCTTC. Protein product: CASRMTGRNYGYTF. The V gene is TRBV19, the J gene TRBJ1-2; TRBD1 might be the D (6 bases). The CDR3 loop spans 14 amino acids. The V and J ends lost 6 bases and 2 bases respectively, with 13 bases between them. Germline V gene lookup returns CDR1 LNHDA and CDR2 SQIVND (reference sequence).

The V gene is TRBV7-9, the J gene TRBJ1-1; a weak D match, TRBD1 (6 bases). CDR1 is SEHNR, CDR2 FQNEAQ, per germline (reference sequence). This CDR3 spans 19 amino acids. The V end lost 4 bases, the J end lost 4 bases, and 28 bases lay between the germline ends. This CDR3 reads CASSSGRVTGLTGGTEAFF. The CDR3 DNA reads TGTGCCAGCAGCTCCGGTCGGGTGACAGGACTTACGGGGGGCACTGAAGCTTTCTTT.

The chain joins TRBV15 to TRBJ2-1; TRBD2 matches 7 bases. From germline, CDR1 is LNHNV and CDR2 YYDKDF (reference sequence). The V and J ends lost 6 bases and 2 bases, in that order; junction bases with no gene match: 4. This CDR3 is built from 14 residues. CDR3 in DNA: TGTGCCACCAGTTCGGGAGGCGCCTACAATGAGCAGTTCTTC. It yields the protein CATSSGGAYNEQFF.

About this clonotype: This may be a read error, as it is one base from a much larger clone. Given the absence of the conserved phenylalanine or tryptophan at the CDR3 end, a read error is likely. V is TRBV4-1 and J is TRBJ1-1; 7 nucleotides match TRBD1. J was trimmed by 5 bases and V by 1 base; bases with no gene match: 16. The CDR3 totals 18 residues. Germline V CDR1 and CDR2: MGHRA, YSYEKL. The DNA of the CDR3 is TGCGCCAGCAGCCAAGGGAACAGGGGAATCAGGAAGGATACTGAAGCTTTCCTT. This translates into CASSQGNRGIRKDTEAFL.